Below are 24 T cell receptor beta chains sequenced from a single sample in a study of cytomegalovirus exposure and HLA in healthy donors (dated by TCRdb to 2016 to 2017). To prepare the library, the immunoSEQ multiplex PCR assay was applied. The source is immuneACCESS, and TCRdb retained only in-frame sequences with V and J called. Part of the clones is not carried over; for the studies checked, unresolved V genes explain less than half of this, and the remainder is unexplained. The sample includes tens of thousands of clones, with approximately 94% observed a single time. Jointly, the top ten make up over 1.2% of the sample. Sequencing was carried out using PBMCs. The receptors originated from a man aged 18 to 35 in good health and CMV-seropositive.

The chain recombines TRBV4-1 with TRBJ1-3; D is ambiguous. This CDR3 has 14 residues. Trimming removed 0 bases at V and 8 bases at J, with 11 bases between. Germline V gene lookup returns CDR1 MGHRA and CDR2 YSYEKL. The CDR3 bases are TGCGCCAGCAGCCAAGACGGCCTCGGGGACACCATATATTTT. Encoded protein: CASSQDGLGDTIYF.

The chain recombines TRBV6-1 with TRBJ2-1, with 9 bases identical to TRBD2. This CDR3 region has 17 residues. V lost 3 bases to trimming and J lost 2 bases; unmatched junction nucleotides: 8. Looked up from germline, CDR1 is MNHNS and CDR2 is SASEGT. In nucleotides, the CDR3 is TGTGCCAGCAGTGATTTGTACGGGACTAGCCCCTACAATGAGCAGTTCTTC. Its translation is CASSDLYGTSPYNEQFF.

This chain links TRBV2 with TRBJ1-5, with TRBD1 identical over 7 bases. Germline loops: CDR1 SNHLY, CDR2 FYNNEI. The CDR3 is made up of 14 amino acids. The J segment lost 4 bases and the V segment lost 2 bases, leaving 2 bases of the junction unmatched. DNA of the CDR3: TGTGCCAGCAGTGAAAAGGACAGGAATCAGCCCCAGCATTTT. Translating it yields CASSEKDRNQPQHF.

The V call is TRBV30, the J call TRBJ1-2; D perhaps matches TRBD1 (5 bases). Germline V CDR1 and CDR2: GTSNPN, SVGIG (reference sequence). The CDR3 extends over 15 amino acids. Trimming took off 0 bases at V and 4 bases at J, with 15 bases between the two ends. The CDR3 loop is CAWSVGQGSAYGYTF. DNA of the CDR3: TGTGCCTGGAGTGTGGGGCAGGGAAGCGCCTATGGCTACACCTTC. The full variable domain, its missing parts supplied by reference TRBV30 and TRBJ1-2, is SQTIHQWPATLVQPVGSPLSLECTVEGTSNPNLYWYRQAAGRGLQLLFYSVGIGQISSEVPQNLSASRPQDRQFILSSKKLLLSDSGFYLCAWSVGQGSAYGYTFGSGTRLTVV.

This clone showed up just a few times. V and J are TRBV19 and TRBJ1-5; D gene uncertain. Trimming shortened V by 5 bases and J by 6 bases, and 11 bases separated the two germline ends. The CDR3 runs 13 residues. Germline V gives CDR1 LNHDA, CDR2 SQIVND (reference sequence). CDR3 sequence (DNA): TGTGCCAGTAGTTTCGGTCGTGGTCAGCCCCAGCATTTT. This codes for CASSFGRGQPQHF.

This clone was detected a few times. The rearrangement uses TRBV2 and TRBJ1-5; maybe TRBD1 (5 bases). CDR1 and CDR2 from the germline V gene are SNHLY and FYNNEI. V lost 4 bases to trimming and J lost 6 bases, with 13 bases between them. This CDR3 spans 14 amino acids. CDR3 nucleotides: TGTGCCAGCAGTGCCAGGGCGGCCCGTCAGCCCCAGCATTTT. It is translated as CASSARAARQPQHF.

This rearrangement joins TRBV4-1 to TRBJ1-2; a weak D match, TRBD1 (6 bases). This CDR3 region has 14 residues. Deletions cut 0 bases from V and 6 bases from J, with 11 bases between. Germline CDR1 reads MGHRA; CDR2 reads YSYEKL. The CDR3 DNA reads TGCGCCAGCAGCCAAGATTCACAGGGTCATGGCTACACCTTC. Its translation is CASSQDSQGHGYTF.

The chain joins TRBV6-1 to TRBJ1-5, with D unclear. The germline gives CDR1 MNHNS, CDR2 SASEGT. This CDR3 contains 14 residues. V was cut by 2 bases and J by 6 bases, with 11 bases left in between. The CDR3 DNA follows: TGTGCCAGCAGTGAATCGGGTAACCCTCAGCCCCAGCATTTT. It is translated as CASSESGNPQPQHF.

V is TRBV12-5 and J is TRBJ2-3; TRBD2 matches 8 bases. Germline assignment: CDR1 LGHNT and CDR2 FRNRAP. This CDR3 has 17 amino acids. V gave up 0 bases and J gave up 4 bases; unmatched junction bases: 9. The CDR3: CASGLVEVAGKADTQYF. CDR3 DNA: TGTGCTAGTGGTTTGGTAGAGGTAGCGGGGAAGGCAGATACGCAGTATTTT.

This rearrangement joins TRBV5-1 to TRBJ2-5, with 8 bases matching TRBD1. Unmatched junction bases numbered 15, after V lost 4 bases and J lost 7 bases. This CDR3 region has 16 residues. CDR1 and CDR2 (germline): SGHRS, YFSETQ. The CDR3 loop reads CASSQAGTGRRATQYF. The CDR3 nucleotides are TGCGCCAGCAGCCAGGCCGGGACAGGTCGCCGTGCGACCCAGTACTTC.

The chain has TRBV5-4 and TRBJ2-5; D is perhaps TRBD1 (5 bases). The CDR3 is 13 amino acids. V dropped 3 bases and J dropped 4 bases, with 10 bases sitting between them. Germline CDR1 reads SGHNT; CDR2 reads YYREEE (reference sequence). The CDR3: CASSSQGPETQYF. The CDR3 DNA follows: TGTGCCAGCAGCTCCCAGGGCCCAGAGACCCAGTACTTC.

This clone was counted between two and nine times. CDR3 protein: CASRNRPEGADGYTF. The CDR3 coding sequence is TGTGCCAGCAGGAACCGACCGGAGGGGGCAGATGGCTACACCTTC. V and J are TRBV6-4 and TRBJ1-2; the match to TRBD1 covers 7 bases. The CDR3 has 15 residues. Unmatched junction bases numbered 13, after V lost 6 bases and J lost 6 bases. Germline V gene lookup returns CDR1 MRHNA and CDR2 SNTAGT.

The chain combines TRBV7-2 with TRBJ1-4, with D unclear. CDR1 is SGHTA and CDR2 is FQGNSA in the germline V gene. CDR3 size: 12 residues. With 5 bases removed from V and 8 bases from J, the gap between germline ends came to 9 bases. Written as DNA, the CDR3 is TGTGCCAGCAGCGAATCGCAGGAAAAACTGTTTTTT. Translated: CASSESQEKLFF.

This sequence joins TRBV7-3 and TRBJ2-2; D gene unclear. CDR1 is SGHTA and CDR2 is FQGTGA in the germline V gene. V shed 4 bases and J shed 3 bases, with 6 bases lying between them. The CDR3 length is 13 residues. The CDR3 region is CASSSFDTGELFF. CDR3 DNA: TGTGCCAGCAGCTCCTTCGACACCGGGGAGCTGTTTTTT.

This chain uses TRBV30 with TRBJ2-5; D call uncertain. CDR1 is GTSNPN and CDR2 is SVGIG in the germline V gene (reference sequence). This CDR3 has 13 amino acids. V lost 0 bases and J 0 bases, leaving 5 bases between the germline ends. Here the CDR3 reads CAWSVTDQETQYF. The CDR3 DNA is TGTGCCTGGAGTGTAACGGACCAAGAGACCCAGTACTTC.

Points on this clone: Other DNA sequences of this sample code for an identical CDR3. The CDR3 here is CASSPRLAGGTDTQYF. In DNA, the CDR3 is TGTGCCAGCAGCCCTAGACTAGCGGGAGGCACAGATACGCAGTATTTT. The rearrangement uses TRBV11-2 and TRBJ2-3; the match to TRBD2 covers 12 bases. V gave up 5 bases and J gave up 1 base; unmatched junction bases: 4. The CDR3 sequence is 16 residues long. Germline V gives CDR1 SGHAT, CDR2 FQNNGV. The full variable domain, its missing parts supplied by reference TRBV11-2 and TRBJ2-3, is EAGVAQSPRYKIIEKRQSVAFWCNPISGHATLYWYQQILGQGPKLLIQFQNNGVVDDSQLPKDRFSAERLKGVDSTLKIQPAKLEDSAVYLCASSPRLAGGTDTQYFGPGTRLTVL.

The chain carries TRBV5-5 and TRBJ2-7; TRBD1 aligns across 7 bases. V gave up 4 bases and J gave up 4 bases; unmatched junction bases: 5. The germline V gene has CDR1 SGHKS and CDR2 YYEKEE (reference sequence). This CDR3 contains 13 residues. The CDR3 DNA sequence: TGTGCCAGCAGCCCGGGACAGTCATACGAGCAGTACTTC. The encoded protein is CASSPGQSYEQYF.

The rearrangement uses TRBV9 and TRBJ2-7; 7 bases are shared with TRBD1. The CDR3 has 14 amino acids. Trimming took 0 bases from V and 6 from J; bases not matched to a gene: 6. The germline gives CDR1 SGDLS, CDR2 YYNGEE. CDR3 in amino acids: CASSVDRGGIEQYF. DNA for the CDR3: TGTGCCAGCAGCGTAGACAGGGGTGGCATCGAGCAGTACTTC.

The V gene is TRBV9, the J gene TRBJ1-4; 7 nucleotides agree with TRBD1. The V gene end was trimmed by 0 bases and the J gene end by 5 bases; junction bases not matched to a gene: 13. CDR3 size: 18 residues. Germline values: CDR1 SGDLS, CDR2 YYNGEE. The CDR3 DNA follows: TGTGCCAGCAGCGTAGTATCTTTCCCGGGACAGTGGAATGAAAAACTGTTTTTT. Translating gives CASSVVSFPGQWNEKLFF.

The gene calls are TRBV5-1 and TRBJ1-1, with no clear D. The germline V gene has CDR1 SGHRS and CDR2 YFSETQ. The CDR3 consists of 15 residues. The germline V and J ends were trimmed by 1 base and 8 bases, with 18 bases remaining between them. The CDR3 DNA reads TGCGCCAGCAGCTTGTGGTCGGGTAAGGCCGTGGAAGCTTTCTTT. It is translated as CASSLWSGKAVEAFF.

This clone came up once. The chain has TRBV28 and TRBJ2-7, with 7 bases aligning to TRBD2. Germline trimming cut 3 bases from V and 5 bases from J; bases unmatched to any gene: 7. Germline CDR1 and CDR2: MDHEN and SYDVKM. There are 14 residues in the CDR3. CDR3 in amino acids: CASSFPGLMDEQYF. DNA for the CDR3: TGTGCCAGCAGTTTCCCGGGACTAATGGACGAGCAGTACTTC.

In nucleotides, the CDR3 is TGTGCCAGCAGCGTAGAGGACAGCTACGAGCAGTACTTC. Translating it yields CASSVEDSYEQYF. This chain connects TRBV9 to TRBJ2-7, with a weak D call TRBD1 (6 bases). The CDR3 contains 13 residues. Trimming cost V 0 bases and J 3 bases, with 7 bases left between them. CDR1 and CDR2 (germline): SGDLS, YYNGEE. The whole variable domain, filled in from reference TRBV9 and TRBJ2-7, reads DSGVTQTPKHLITATGQRVTLRCSPRSGDLSVYWYQQSLDQGLQFLIQYYNGEERAKGNILERFSAQQFPDLHSELNLSSLELGDSALYFCASSVEDSYEQYFGPGTRLTVT.

The chain links TRBV6-5 to TRBJ1-3, with 10 nucleotides matching TRBD1. This CDR3 spans 15 amino acids. Germline lookup yields CDR1 MNHEY and CDR2 SVGAGI. V gave up 2 bases and J gave up 4 bases; unmatched junction bases: 2. The CDR3 sequence is CASSYGTGAGNTIYF. The CDR3 coding sequence is TGTGCCAGCAGTTACGGGACAGGGGCCGGAAACACCATATATTTT.

This rearrangement joins TRBV6-1 to TRBJ2-1, with D tentatively TRBD1 (6 bases). CDR1 and CDR2 (germline): MNHNS, SASEGT. The CDR3 is made up of 14 amino acids. V gave up 6 bases and J gave up 5 bases, with 14 bases separating them. As DNA, the CDR3 is TGTGCCAGCAGAGGGGGTACTTTCAACAATGAGCAGTTCTTC. Translated, it gives CASRGGTFNNEQFF.